Given below is one TCR beta chain in context. Unique molecular identifiers were incorporated during preparation of the TCRbeta library. One entry per CDR3 protein, called by TCRdb with MiXCR from the PCR reads. The sample has 300,000 to 400,000 distinct CDR3 sequences, around 15% seen once; the top ten hold around two fifths. This sample is part of a study of T-cell reconstitution after alpha-beta-depleted transplantation in children. This CDR3 has 14 amino acids. Germline loops: CDR1 MDHEN, CDR2 SYDVKM. The germline V and J ends were trimmed by 7 bases and 4 bases, with 16 bases remaining between them.

This TCR was recovered from a male patient aged 2 to 10 who had a stem cell transplant for acute lymphoblastic leukemia, so the T cells may come from the graft donor. The starting material was PBMCs, mostly from graft donor cells, obtained 360 days after TCRalphabeta/CD19-depleted stem cell transplant. The V call is TRBV28, the J call TRBJ1-1; D unresolved. CDR3 sequence (DNA): TGTGCCAGCACCAGACCGGGTTCGGGCACTGAAGCTTTCTTT. Encoded protein: CASTRPGSGTEAFF.